The 4 T cell receptor beta chains presented below share a single source sample, sequenced in a study of cytomegalovirus exposure and HLA in healthy donors. In the PCR, 60 Vbeta and 13 Jbeta primers were used. Clones were read by immunoSEQ multiplex PCR, and TCRdb kept only the in-frame ones, dropping some. The record lists around 44,000 clones, of which the ten most abundant hold about 6%. The sample was PBMCs. All receptors derive from a male donor in good health and CMV-seropositive.

The chain employs TRBV7-2 and TRBJ1-2, with TRBD1 matching 7 bases. The CDR3 runs 15 residues. Germline lookup yields CDR1 SGHTA and CDR2 FQGNSA. With 5 bases clipped from V and 7 bases from J, the junction kept 13 bases outside the gene matches. The CDR3 region has the DNA TGTGCCAGCAGCCGGGACAGCCAGTCTATGGTTGGCTACACCTTC. Translated, it gives CASSRDSQSMVGYTF.

The rearrangement links TRBV7-8 to TRBJ2-5, with 7 bases aligning to TRBD1. This CDR3 comprises 15 residues. V shed 5 bases and J 6 bases; nucleotides not matched to a gene: 12. The germline gives CDR1 SGHVS, CDR2 FQNEAQ. CDR3 coding DNA: TGTGCCAGCAGCGCGGACAGGAATGTACGGAAGACCCAGTACTTC. Protein: CASSADRNVRKTQYF.

DNA of the CDR3: TGTGCCACCAGGGGAGATAACCAAGAGACCCAGTACTTC. Translation: CATRGDNQETQYF. The V gene is TRBV6-5, the J gene TRBJ2-5; the D gene is possibly TRBD1 (6 bases). Germline V gives CDR1 MNHEY, CDR2 SVGAGI. CDR3 length equals 13 residues. The germline V and J ends were trimmed by 10 bases and 0 bases, with 12 bases remaining between them.

J is TRBJ1-2 and V is TRBV12-5; D possibly corresponds to TRBD1 (5 bases). The CDR3 is made up of 13 amino acids. V lost 3 bases and J 4 bases, leaving 9 bases between the germline ends. Germline V gene sequence: CDR1 LGHNT, CDR2 FRNRAP. CDR3: CASGFPGFYGYTF. CDR3 coding DNA: TGTGCTAGTGGTTTCCCAGGGTTCTATGGCTACACCTTC.